A single T cell receptor beta chain is shown here with its context. The antigen is unknown. Other DNA sequences in the same sample also yield this CDR3. The data stem from a study of shared clonotypes between healthy human individuals. Unsorted PBMC samples were amplified in replicate PCRs containing roughly 300 ng DNA, about 30,000 T cell genomes. Authors' analysis steps: With immunoSEQ giving junction-only sequences and no quality scores, filtering differed. TCRdb's table, derived via immunoSEQ multiplex PCR, lists solely in-frame clones and lacks some. V, J and clone size reflect that table, while D and trimming were determined from the DNA. The table shows about half a million clones, with over 70% occurring only once. Study-level points and caveats: The sampled material consisted only of blood, and tissue repertoires are likely to differ. Limitation of the genetic and exposure-history diversity represented came from the few donors.

This TCR came from a woman aged 40 to 49 in good health. Some clones in this sample may be carry-over from other donors' samples. The source material was PBMCs.

DNA for the CDR3: TGTGCCAGCAGCTTGGCAGGGGATAGCAATCAGCCCCAGCATTTT. It yields the protein CASSLAGDSNQPQHF. The chain carries TRBV5-5 and TRBJ1-5; TRBD1 is a possible D gene (6 bases). This CDR3 region has 15 residues. Germline V gives CDR1 SGHKS, CDR2 YYEKEE (reference sequence). The V gene lost 0 bases and the J gene lost 0 bases, with 7 bases spanning the gap. Looking up the rest from reference TRBV5-5 and TRBJ1-5 gives the full variable domain: DAGVTQSPTHLIKTRGQQVTLRCSPISGHKSVSWYQQVLGQGPQFIFQYYEKEERGRGNFPDRFSARQFPNYSSELNVNALLLGDSALYLCASSLAGDSNQPQHFGDGTRLSIL.